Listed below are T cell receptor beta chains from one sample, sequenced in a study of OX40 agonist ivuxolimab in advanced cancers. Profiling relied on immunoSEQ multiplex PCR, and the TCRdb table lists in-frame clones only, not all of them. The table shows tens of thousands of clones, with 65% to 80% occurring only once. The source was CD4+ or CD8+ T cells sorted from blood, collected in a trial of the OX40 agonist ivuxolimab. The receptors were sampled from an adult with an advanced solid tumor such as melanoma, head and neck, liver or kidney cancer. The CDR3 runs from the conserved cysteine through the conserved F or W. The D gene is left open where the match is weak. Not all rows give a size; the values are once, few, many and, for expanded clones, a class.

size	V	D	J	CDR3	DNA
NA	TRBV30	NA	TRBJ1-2	CAWSNFGYTF	TGTGCCTGGAGTAATTTTGGCTACACCTTC
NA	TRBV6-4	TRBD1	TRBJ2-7	CASRGTGAFYEQYF	TGTGCCAGCAGAGGGACAGGGGCATTCTACGAGCAGTACTTC
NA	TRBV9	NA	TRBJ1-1	CASSVVGQNTEAFF	TGTGCCAGCAGCGTAGTAGGACAGAACACTGAAGCTTTCTTT
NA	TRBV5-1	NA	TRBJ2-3	CASSLAGDLNTQYF	TGCGCCAGCAGCTTGGCAGGGGATTTGAATACGCAGTATTTT
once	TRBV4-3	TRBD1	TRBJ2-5	CASSQGQGMRGETQYF	TGCGCCAGCAGCCAAGGACAGGGGATGAGAGGAGAGACCCAGTACTTC
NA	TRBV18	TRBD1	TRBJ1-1	CASSQETGHTEAFF	TGTGCCAGCTCACAGGAGACAGGGCACACTGAAGCTTTCTTT
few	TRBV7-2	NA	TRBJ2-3	CASSPRMGGYTDTQYF	TGTGCCAGCAGCCCTCGAATGGGGGGTTACACAGATACGCAGTATTTT
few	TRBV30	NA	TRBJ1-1	CAWRTLRENTEAFF	TGTGCCTGGAGGACTCTTAGGGAGAACACTGAAGCTTTCTTT
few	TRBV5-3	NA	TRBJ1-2	CARSLEGSYGYTF	TGTGCCAGAAGCTTGGAAGGAAGCTATGGCTACACCTTC
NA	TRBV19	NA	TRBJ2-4	CASSVPGGGGNIQYF	TGTGCCAGTAGTGTTCCCGGGGGAGGTGGAAACATTCAGTACTTC
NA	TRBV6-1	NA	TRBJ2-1	CASTQSYNEQFF	TGTGCCAGCACGCAGTCATACAATGAGCAGTTCTTC
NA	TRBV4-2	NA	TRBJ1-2	CASSLAGQRNYGYTF	TGTGCCAGCAGCTTGGCCGGGCAGCGTAACTATGGCTACACCTTC
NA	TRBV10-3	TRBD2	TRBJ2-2	CAISWTSGRNTGELFF	TGTGCCATCAGTTGGACTAGCGGAAGGAACACCGGGGAGCTGTTTTTT
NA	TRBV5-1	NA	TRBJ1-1	CASSFTGTLTTEAFF	TGCGCCAGCAGCTTCACAGGGACACTAACGACTGAAGCTTTCTTT
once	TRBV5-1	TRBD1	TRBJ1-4	CASSEGASEKLFF	TGCGCCAGCAGCGAGGGGGCTAGTGAAAAACTGTTTTTT
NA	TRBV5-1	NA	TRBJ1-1	CASSSPGGHSNTEAFF	TGCGCCAGCAGCTCACCCGGAGGACACTCGAACACTGAAGCTTTCTTT
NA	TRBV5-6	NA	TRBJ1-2	CASSTIGQPSNYGYTF	TGTGCCAGCAGCACTATAGGACAGCCCAGTAACTATGGCTACACCTTC
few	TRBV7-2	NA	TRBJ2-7	CASSPSLSSSYEQYF	TGTGCCAGCAGCCCTTCTCTTAGTAGCTCCTACGAGCAGTACTTC
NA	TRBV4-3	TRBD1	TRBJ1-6	CASSLRQGDSPLHF	TGCGCCAGCAGCCTAAGACAGGGGGATTCACCCCTCCACTTT
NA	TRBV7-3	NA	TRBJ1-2	CASSLTGSNYGYTF	TGTGCCAGCAGCTTAACCGGCTCTAACTATGGCTACACCTTC
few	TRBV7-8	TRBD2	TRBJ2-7	CASSPKREGLTYEQYF	TGTGCCAGCAGCCCAAAGAGGGAGGGCTTAACCTACGAGCAGTACTTC
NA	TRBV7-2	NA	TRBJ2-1	CASSLGSFSYNEQFF	TGTGCCAGCAGCTTAGGGAGTTTTTCCTACAATGAGCAGTTCTTC
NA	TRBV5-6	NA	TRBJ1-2	CASSFLSYGYTF	TGTGCCAGCAGCTTTCTGAGCTATGGCTACACCTTC
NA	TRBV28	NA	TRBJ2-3	CASSLGILAPYTQYF	TGTGCCAGCAGTTTAGGCATCCTAGCACCTTATACGCAGTATTTT
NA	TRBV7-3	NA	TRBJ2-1	CASSSHGTQGMNEQFF	TGTGCCAGCAGCTCCCACGGGACTCAGGGTATGAATGAGCAGTTCTTC
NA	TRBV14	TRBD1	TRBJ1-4	CASSLRTGRNEKLFF	TGTGCCAGCAGCCTGCGGACAGGGCGGAATGAAAAACTGTTTTTT
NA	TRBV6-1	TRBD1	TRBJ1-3	CASSSGGSGNTIYF	TGTGCCAGCAGTTCAGGGGGCTCTGGAAACACCATATATTTT
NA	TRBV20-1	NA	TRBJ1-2	CSAREVPGYTF	TGCAGTGCTAGAGAAGTCCCTGGCTACACCTTC
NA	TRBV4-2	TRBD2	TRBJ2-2	CASSRERGAQTGELFF	TGTGCCAGCAGCCGGGAGCGGGGGGCCCAAACCGGGGAGCTGTTTTTT
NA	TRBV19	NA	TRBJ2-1	CASSRGVEQFF	TGTGCCAGTAGTAGGGGCGTCGAGCAGTTCTTC
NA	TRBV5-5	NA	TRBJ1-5	CASSRTGPDQPQHF	TGTGCCAGCAGCCGTACAGGGCCCGATCAGCCCCAGCATTTT
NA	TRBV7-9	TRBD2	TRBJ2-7	CASSAPGLAGSYEQYF	TGTGCCAGCAGCGCTCCGGGACTAGCGGGCTCCTACGAGCAGTACTTC
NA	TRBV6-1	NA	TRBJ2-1	CASTIRDTPANEQFF	TGTGCCAGCACGATACGGGACACCCCGGCCAATGAGCAGTTCTTC
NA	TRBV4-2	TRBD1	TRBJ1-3	CASSQVNRGSGNTIYF	TGTGCCAGCAGCCAAGTTAACAGGGGCTCTGGAAACACCATATATTTT
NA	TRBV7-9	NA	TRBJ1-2	CASSGGGVDYGYTF	TGTGCCAGCAGCGGGGGTGGGGTGGACTATGGCTACACCTTC
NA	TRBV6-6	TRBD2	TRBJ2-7	CAIPGGTGRSHEQYF	TGTGCCATTCCGGGGGGGACCGGGAGGTCCCACGAGCAGTACTTC
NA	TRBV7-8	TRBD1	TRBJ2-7	CASRKGTGDF	TGTGCCAGCAGGAAAGGGACAGGGGACTTC
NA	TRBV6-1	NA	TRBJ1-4	CASSLLTQGSEKLFF	TGTGCCAGCAGTTTACTCACGCAGGGGAGTGAAAAACTGTTTTTT
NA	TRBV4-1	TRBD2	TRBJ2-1	CASSLGAGGPLEQFF	TGCGCCAGCAGCCTAGGAGCGGGGGGCCCACTAGAGCAGTTCTTC
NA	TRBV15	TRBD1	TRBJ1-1	CATSDRTGVFGTEAFF	TGTGCCACCAGCGACCGGACAGGGGTTTTCGGAACTGAAGCTTTCTTT
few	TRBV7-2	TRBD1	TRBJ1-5	CASSSGWGRGQQPQHF	TGTGCCAGCAGCTCCGGTTGGGGGAGGGGGCAACAGCCCCAGCATTTT
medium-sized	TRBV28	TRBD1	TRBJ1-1	CASKGTGSNTEAFF	TGTGCCAGCAAAGGGACAGGATCAAACACTGAAGCTTTCTTT
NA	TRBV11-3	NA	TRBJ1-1	CASSLGLGKAFF	TGTGCCAGCAGCTTAGGCCTGGGTAAAGCTTTCTTT
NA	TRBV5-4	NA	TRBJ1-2	CASSPADSYGYTF	TGTGCCAGCAGCCCCGCCGACAGCTATGGCTACACCTTC
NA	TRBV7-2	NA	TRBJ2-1	CASSLPDYLNEQFF	TGTGCCAGCAGCTTACCGGACTACTTAAATGAGCAGTTCTTC
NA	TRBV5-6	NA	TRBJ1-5	CASSLSRDYSNQPQHF	TGTGCCAGCAGCTTGAGCAGGGACTATAGCAATCAGCCCCAGCATTTT
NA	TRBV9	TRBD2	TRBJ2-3	CASSVGGLSGGALYF	TGTGCCAGCAGCGTCGGAGGGCTCAGCGGGGGGGCCCTGTATTTT
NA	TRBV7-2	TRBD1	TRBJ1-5	CASSHLQGAAQPQHF	TGTGCCAGCAGCCACCTACAGGGGGCGGCTCAGCCCCAGCATTTT
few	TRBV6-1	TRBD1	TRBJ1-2	CASSAQGGYGYTF	TGTGCCAGCAGTGCTCAGGGGGGCTATGGCTACACCTTC
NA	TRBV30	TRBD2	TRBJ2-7	CAWSRGEYEQYF	TGTGCCTGGAGCCGGGGGGAGTACGAGCAGTACTTC
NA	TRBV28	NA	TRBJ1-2	CASSLMGEGSYGYTF	TGTGCCAGCAGTTTGATGGGGGAAGGCTCCTATGGCTACACCTTC
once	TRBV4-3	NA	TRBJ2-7	CASSQDTTRSSSSYEQYF	TGCGCCAGCAGCCAAGATACCACCCGGAGCTCCAGCTCCTACGAGCAGTACTTC
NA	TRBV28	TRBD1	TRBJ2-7	CASSPNRGRGDEQYF	TGTGCCAGCAGCCCCAACAGGGGGCGCGGAGACGAGCAGTACTTC
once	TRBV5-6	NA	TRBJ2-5	CASSLKGWETQYF	TGTGCCAGCAGCTTAAAGGGTTGGGAGACCCAGTACTTC
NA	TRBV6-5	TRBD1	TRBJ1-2	CASRTTGTGVGGYTF	TGTGCCAGCAGAACCACCGGGACAGGGGTGGGTGGCTACACCTTC
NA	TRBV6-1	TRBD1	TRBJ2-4	CASSEAPDRGIQYF	TGTGCCAGCAGTGAAGCCCCGGACAGGGGGATTCAGTACTTC
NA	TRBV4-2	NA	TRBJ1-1	CASSPSGYGTEAFF	TGTGCCAGCAGCCCCAGTGGGTATGGGACAGAAGCTTTCTTT
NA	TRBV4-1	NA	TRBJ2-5	CASSQDRDNFGGETQYF	TGCGCCAGCAGCCAAGATCGGGACAATTTCGGAGGAGAGACCCAGTACTTC
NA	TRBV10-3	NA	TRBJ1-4	CAISVDNEKLFF	TGTGCCATCAGTGTCGATAATGAAAAACTGTTTTTT